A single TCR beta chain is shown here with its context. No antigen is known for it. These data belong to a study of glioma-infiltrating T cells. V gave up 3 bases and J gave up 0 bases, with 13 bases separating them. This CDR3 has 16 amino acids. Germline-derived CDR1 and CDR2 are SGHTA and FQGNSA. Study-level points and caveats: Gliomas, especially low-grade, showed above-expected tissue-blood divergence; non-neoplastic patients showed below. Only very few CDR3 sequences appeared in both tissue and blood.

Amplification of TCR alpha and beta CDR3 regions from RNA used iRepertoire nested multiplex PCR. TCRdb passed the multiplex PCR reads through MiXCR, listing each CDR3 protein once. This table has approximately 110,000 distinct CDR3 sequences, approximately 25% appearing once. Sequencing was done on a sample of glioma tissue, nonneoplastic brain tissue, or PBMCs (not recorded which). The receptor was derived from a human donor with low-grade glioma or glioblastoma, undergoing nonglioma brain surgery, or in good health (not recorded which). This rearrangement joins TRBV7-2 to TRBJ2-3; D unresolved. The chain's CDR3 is CASSFPEIGSTDTQYF. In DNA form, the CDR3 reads TGTGCCAGCAGCTTCCCAGAAATCGGTAGCACAGATACGCAGTATTTT.